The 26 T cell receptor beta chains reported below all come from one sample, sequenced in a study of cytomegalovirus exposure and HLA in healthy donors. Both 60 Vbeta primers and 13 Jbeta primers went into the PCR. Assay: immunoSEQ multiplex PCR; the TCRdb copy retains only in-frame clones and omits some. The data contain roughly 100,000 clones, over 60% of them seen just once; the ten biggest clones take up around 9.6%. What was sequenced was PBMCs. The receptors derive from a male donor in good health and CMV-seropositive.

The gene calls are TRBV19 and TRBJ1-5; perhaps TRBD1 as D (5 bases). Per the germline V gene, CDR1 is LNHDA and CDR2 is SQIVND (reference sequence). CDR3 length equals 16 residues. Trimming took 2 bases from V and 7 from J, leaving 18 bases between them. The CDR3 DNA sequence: TGTGCCAGTAGTATAAAGTTCCAGGGCCACGGGCAGCCCCAGCATTTT. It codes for CASSIKFQGHGQPQHF. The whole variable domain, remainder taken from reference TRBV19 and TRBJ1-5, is DGGITQSPKYLFRKEGQNVTLSCEQNLNHDAMYWYRQDPGQGLRLIYYSQIVNDFQKGDIAEGYSVSREKKESFPLTVTSAQKNPTAFYLCASSIKFQGHGQPQHFGDGTRLSIL.

This chain's CDR3 is CASSGQGIVTDTQYF. The DNA of the CDR3 is TGTGCCAGTAGTGGACAGGGAATTGTCACAGATACGCAGTATTTT. J is TRBJ2-3 and V is TRBV19, with 8 bases fitting TRBD1. The CDR3 totals 15 residues. V dropped 5 bases and J dropped 2; count of bases not matched to a gene: 6. The germline gives CDR1 LNHDA, CDR2 SQIVND (reference sequence).

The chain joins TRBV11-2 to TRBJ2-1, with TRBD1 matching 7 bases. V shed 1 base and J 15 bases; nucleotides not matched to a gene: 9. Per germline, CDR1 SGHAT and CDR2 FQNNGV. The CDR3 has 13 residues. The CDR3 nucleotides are TGTGCCAGCAGCTTAGTTTTTCGGACAGGACGGTTCTTC. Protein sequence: CASSLVFRTGRFF.

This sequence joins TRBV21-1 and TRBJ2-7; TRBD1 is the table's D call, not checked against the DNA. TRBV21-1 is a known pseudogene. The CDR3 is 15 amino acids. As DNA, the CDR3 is TGTGCCAGCAGCATTAAGGCACAGTACCCCTACGAGCAGTACTTC. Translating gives CASSIKAQYPYEQYF.

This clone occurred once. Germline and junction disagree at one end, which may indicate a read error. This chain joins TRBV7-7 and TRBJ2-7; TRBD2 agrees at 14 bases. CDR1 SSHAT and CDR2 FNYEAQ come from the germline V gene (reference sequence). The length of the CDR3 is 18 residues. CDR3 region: CASSLLIGTSGRVYEQYF. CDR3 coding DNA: TGTGCTAGCAGCTTGTTAATCGGGACTAGCGGGAGAGTATACGAGCAGTACTTC. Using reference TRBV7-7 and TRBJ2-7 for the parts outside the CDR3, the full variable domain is GAGVSQSPRYKVTKRGQDVTLRCDPISSHATLYWYQQALGQGPEFLTYFNYEAQPDKSGLPSDRFSAERPEGSISTLTIQRTEQRDSAMYRCASSLLIGTSGRVYEQYFGPGTRLTVT.

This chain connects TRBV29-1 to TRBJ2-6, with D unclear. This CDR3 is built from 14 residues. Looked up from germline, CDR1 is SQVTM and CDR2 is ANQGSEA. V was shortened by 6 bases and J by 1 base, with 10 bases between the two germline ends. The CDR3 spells CSVDPQSGANVLTF. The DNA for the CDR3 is TGCAGCGTGGATCCACAGTCTGGGGCCAACGTCCTGACTTTC.

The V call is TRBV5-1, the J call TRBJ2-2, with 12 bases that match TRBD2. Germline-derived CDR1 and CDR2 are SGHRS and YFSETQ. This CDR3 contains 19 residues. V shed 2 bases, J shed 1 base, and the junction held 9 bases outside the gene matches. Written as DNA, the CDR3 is TGCGCCAGCAGCTTACGACTAGCGGGAGAGGTATTGAACACCGGGGAGCTGTTTTTT. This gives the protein CASSLRLAGEVLNTGELFF.

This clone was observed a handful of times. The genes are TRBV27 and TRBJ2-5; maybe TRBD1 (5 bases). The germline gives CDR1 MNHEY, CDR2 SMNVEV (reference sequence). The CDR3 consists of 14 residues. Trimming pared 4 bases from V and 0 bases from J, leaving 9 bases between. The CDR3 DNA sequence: TGTGCCAGCAGTTGGGGCGGAGACCAAGAGACCCAGTACTTC. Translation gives CASSWGGDQETQYF.

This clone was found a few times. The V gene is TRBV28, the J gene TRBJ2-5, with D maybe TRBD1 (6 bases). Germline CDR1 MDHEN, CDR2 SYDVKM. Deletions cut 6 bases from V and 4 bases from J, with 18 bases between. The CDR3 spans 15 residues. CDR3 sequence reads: CASSSGQTGGETQYF. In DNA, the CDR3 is TGTGCCAGCAGCAGCGGACAGACCGGAGGAGAGACCCAGTACTTC.

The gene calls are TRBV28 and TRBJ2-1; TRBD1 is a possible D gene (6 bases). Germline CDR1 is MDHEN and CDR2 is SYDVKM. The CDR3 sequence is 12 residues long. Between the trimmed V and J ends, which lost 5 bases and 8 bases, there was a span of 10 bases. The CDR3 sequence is CASSNREDEQFF. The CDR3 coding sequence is TGTGCCAGCAGTAACAGGGAAGATGAGCAGTTCTTC.

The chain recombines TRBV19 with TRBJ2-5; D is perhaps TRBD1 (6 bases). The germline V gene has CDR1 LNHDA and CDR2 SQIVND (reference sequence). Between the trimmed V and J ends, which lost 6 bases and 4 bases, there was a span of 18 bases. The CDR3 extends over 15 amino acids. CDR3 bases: TGTGCCAGTAGACGGGTAGGGGGAAGGGGAGAGACCCAGTACTTC. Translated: CASRRVGGRGETQYF.

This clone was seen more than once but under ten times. CDR3 sequence (DNA): TGTGCCATCAGTGGTAGCGGACGACAAGAGACCCAGTACTTC. Its protein is CAISGSGRQETQYF. This chain uses TRBV10-3 with TRBJ2-5; TRBD2 might be the D (6 bases). V lost 4 bases and J lost 2, with 11 bases in between. Germline V gives CDR1 ENHRY, CDR2 SYGVKD. This CDR3 region has 14 residues.

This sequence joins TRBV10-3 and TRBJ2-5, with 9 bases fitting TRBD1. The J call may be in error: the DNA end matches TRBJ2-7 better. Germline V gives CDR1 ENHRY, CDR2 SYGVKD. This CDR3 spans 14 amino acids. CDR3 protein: CAISEGQGTYEQYF. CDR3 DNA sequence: TGTGCCATCAGCGAAGGACAGGGGACCTACGAGCAGTACTTC.

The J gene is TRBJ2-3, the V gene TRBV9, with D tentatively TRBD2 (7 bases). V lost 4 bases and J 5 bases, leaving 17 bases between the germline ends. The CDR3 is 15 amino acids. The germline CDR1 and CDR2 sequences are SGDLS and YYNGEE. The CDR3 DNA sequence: TGTGCCAGCAGCTCTGGGGGGGGGCAGGGAGATACGCAGTATTTT. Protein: CASSSGGGQGDTQYF.

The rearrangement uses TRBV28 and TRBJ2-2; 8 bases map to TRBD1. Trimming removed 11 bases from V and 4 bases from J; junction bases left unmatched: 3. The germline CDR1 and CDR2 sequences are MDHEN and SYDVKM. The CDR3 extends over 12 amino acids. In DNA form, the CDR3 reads TGTGCCGGACAGGGAATCACCGGGGAGCTGTTTTTT. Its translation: CAGQGITGELFF.

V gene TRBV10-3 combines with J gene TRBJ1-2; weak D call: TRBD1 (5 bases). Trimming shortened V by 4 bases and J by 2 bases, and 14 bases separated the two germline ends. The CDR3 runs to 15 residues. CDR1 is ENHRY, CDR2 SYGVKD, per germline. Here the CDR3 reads CAISGGQGENYGYTF. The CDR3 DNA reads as TGTGCCATCAGTGGAGGACAAGGAGAAAACTATGGCTACACCTTC.

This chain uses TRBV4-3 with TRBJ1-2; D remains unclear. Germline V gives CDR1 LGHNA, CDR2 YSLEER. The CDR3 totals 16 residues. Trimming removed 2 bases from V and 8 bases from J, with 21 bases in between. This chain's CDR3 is CASSQQLEPGRGGYTF. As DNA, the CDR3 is TGCGCCAGCAGCCAACAGTTGGAGCCCGGTCGCGGGGGCTACACCTTC.

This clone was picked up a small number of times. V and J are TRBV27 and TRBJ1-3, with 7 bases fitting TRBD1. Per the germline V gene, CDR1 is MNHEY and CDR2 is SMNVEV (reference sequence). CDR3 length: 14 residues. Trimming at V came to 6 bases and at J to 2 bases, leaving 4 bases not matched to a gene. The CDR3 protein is CASRSQGAGNTIYF. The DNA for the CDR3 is TGTGCCAGCAGATCTCAGGGGGCTGGAAACACCATATATTTT.

CDR3 in DNA: TGTGCCAGCAACCCAACATCCGTACTAGCGGTCTACGAGCAGTACTTC. Translated: CASNPTSVLAVYEQYF. The chain joins TRBV28 to TRBJ2-5, with 8 bases matching TRBD2. The J call may be faulty, since TRBJ2-7 better matches the DNA end. Germline CDR1 reads MDHEN; CDR2 reads SYDVKM. This CDR3 region has 16 residues.

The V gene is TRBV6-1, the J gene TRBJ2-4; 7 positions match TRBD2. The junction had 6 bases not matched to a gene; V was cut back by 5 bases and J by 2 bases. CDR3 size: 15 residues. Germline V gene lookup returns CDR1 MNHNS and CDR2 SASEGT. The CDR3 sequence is CASSRGGDPKNIQYF. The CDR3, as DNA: TGTGCCAGCAGTCGTGGGGGGGACCCCAAAAACATTCAGTACTTC.

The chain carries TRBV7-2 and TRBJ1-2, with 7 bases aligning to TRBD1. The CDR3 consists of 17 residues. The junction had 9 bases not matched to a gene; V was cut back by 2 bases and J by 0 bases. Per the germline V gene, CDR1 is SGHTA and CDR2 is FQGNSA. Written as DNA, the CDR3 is TGTGCCAGCAGCTTATTTACAGGGGTCTTAGCTAACTATGGCTACACCTTC. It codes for CASSLFTGVLANYGYTF.

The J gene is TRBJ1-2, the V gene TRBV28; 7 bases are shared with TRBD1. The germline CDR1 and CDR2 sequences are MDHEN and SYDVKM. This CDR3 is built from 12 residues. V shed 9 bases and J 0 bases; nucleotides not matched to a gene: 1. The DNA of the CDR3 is TGTGCCAGTCAGGGGGCTAACTATGGCTACACCTTC. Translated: CASQGANYGYTF.

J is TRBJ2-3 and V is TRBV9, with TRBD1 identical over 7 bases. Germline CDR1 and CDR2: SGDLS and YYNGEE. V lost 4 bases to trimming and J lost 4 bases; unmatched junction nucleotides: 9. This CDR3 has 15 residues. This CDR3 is CASSTTGAGADTQYF. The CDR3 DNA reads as TGTGCCAGCAGCACTACAGGGGCCGGGGCAGATACGCAGTATTTT.

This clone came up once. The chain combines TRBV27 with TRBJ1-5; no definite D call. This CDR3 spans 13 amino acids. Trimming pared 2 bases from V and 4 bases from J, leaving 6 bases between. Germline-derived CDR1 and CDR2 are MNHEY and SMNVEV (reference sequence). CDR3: CASSLGLNQPQHF. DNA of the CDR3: TGTGCCAGCAGTTTAGGACTAAATCAGCCCCAGCATTTT.

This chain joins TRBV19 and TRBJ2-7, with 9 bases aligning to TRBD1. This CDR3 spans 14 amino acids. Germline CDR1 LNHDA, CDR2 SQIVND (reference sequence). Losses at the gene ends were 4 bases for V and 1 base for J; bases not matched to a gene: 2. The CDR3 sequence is CASSRDRDSYEQYF. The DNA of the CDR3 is TGTGCCAGTAGTAGGGACAGGGATTCCTACGAGCAGTACTTC.

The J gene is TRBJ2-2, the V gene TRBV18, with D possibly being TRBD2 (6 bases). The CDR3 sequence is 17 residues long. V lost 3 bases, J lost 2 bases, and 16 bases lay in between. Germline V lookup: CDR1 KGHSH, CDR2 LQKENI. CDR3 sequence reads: CASSPKLLAGNTGELFF. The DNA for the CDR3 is TGTGCCAGCTCACCCAAGTTACTAGCAGGAAACACCGGGGAGCTGTTTTTT.